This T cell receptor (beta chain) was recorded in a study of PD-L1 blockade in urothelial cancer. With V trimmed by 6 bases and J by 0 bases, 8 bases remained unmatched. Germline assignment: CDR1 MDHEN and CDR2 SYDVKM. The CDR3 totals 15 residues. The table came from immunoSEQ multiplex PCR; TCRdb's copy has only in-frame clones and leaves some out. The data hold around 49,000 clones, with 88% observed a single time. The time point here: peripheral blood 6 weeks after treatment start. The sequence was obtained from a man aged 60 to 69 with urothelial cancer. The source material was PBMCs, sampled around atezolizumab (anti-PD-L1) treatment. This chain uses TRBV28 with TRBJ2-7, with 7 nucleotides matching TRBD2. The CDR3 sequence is CASRQTSASSYEQYF. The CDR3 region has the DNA TGTGCCAGCAGACAAACTAGCGCGAGCTCCTACGAGCAGTACTTC.